Sequencing of this T cell receptor (beta chain) was carried out in a study of T cell repertoires in cytomegalovirus infection. Study-level background: The public TCR beta signatures pointed to both CMV infection and matching HLA type.

This CDR3 region has 12 residues. Germline-derived CDR1 and CDR2 are SGHTA and FQGNSA. J gave up 15 bases and V 5 bases, and 9 bases lay outside the gene matches. Each CDR3 protein gets one entry after TCRdb re-called the reads with MiXCR. Among 150,000 to 200,000 distinct CDR3 sequences, 15% to 20% were seen once, and the ten largest hold around 3.2%. This clonotype was seen ten or more times. This sequence was found in a human donor in good health (CMV status not recorded). Some clones in this sample may be carry-over from other donors' samples. The specimen was PBMCs. J is TRBJ2-3 and V is TRBV7-2; TRBD2 agrees at 9 bases. CDR3 nucleotide sequence: TGTGCCAGCAGCCCAGCTCGAGCGGGAGGTTATTTT. It encodes CASSPARAGGYF.